Detailed here is one TCR beta chain. Its antigen is undetermined. This sample is part of a study of quantifying T cell responses using KT2 cells. Study background: TCR alpha and beta constant-region primers primed reverse transcription of RNA.

An oligo carrying a UMI was ligated to the cDNA 3' end. First-round PCR used roughly 4 cycles and beta primers RC1.1 and RC1.2 covering TRBC1 and TRBC2. TCRdb re-analysed the UMI-ligation and nested PCR reads in MiXCR, keeping a single row per CDR3 protein. Found here are about 30,000 distinct CDR3 sequences, 7.3% of them singletons; the top ten hold approximately 14%. Study observations and caveats: KT2 clone alpha and beta sequence counts scaled linearly with input KT2 cell number.

Per the germline V gene, CDR1 is MNHEY and CDR2 is SVGAGI. The CDR3 runs 13 residues. V dropped 0 bases and J dropped 3 bases, with 6 bases sitting between them. The sequenced material came from PBMCs spiked with cells of the T cell clone KT2. The origin of this receptor is a human donor. The chain is built from TRBV6-5 and TRBJ2-7; D ambiguous. CDR3 bases: TGTGCCAGCAGTTACTCGTGGAACTACGAGCAGTACTTC. Protein sequence: CASSYSWNYEQYF.